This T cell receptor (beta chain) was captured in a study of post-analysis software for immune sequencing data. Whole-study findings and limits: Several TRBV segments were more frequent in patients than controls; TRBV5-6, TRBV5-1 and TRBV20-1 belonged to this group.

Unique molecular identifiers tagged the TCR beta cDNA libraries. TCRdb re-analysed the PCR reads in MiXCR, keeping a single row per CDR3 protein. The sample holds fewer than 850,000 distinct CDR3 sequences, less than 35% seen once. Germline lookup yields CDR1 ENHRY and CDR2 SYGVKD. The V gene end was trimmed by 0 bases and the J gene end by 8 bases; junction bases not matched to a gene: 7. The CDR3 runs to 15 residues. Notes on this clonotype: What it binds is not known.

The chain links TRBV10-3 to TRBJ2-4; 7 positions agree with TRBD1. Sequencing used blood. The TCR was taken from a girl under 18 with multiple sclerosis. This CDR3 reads CAISESWDSGDIQYF. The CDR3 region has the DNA TGTGCCATCAGTGAGTCGTGGGACAGTGGTGACATTCAGTACTTC.